Shown below are 25 T cell receptor beta chains from a single sample sequenced in a study of long-term antiretroviral therapy in people with HIV. Runs used v3.0 of the immunoSEQ assay and were done at survey level. Using immunoSEQ multiplex PCR, the repertoire was profiled, and TCRdb retains in-frame clones only, with some absent. Here the sample spans 15,000 to 20,000 clones, approximately 80% being singletons. Material: unsorted PBMCs, obtained 0.3 years after starting antiretroviral therapy. These receptor sequences come from a young man with HIV.

CDR3 loop: CASTPSNTEAFF. CDR3 bases: TGTGCCAGCACCCCGTCCAACACTGAAGCTTTCTTT. The chain combines TRBV6-1 with TRBJ1-1; D not resolved. Germline CDR1 and CDR2: MNHNS and SASEGT. The CDR3 consists of 12 residues. Trimming took off 7 bases at V and 2 bases at J, with 8 bases between the two ends.

The chain combines TRBV2 with TRBJ1-4, with D uncertain. The V end lost 4 bases, the J end lost 7 bases, and 13 bases lay between the germline ends. Germline CDR1 is SNHLY and CDR2 is FYNNEI. CDR3 size: 14 residues. The CDR3 nucleotides read TGTGCCAGCAGTGTAGCGGTCGCTGCTGAAAAACTGTTTTTT. This translates into CASSVAVAAEKLFF.

The V call is TRBV27, the J call TRBJ1-2; a weak D match, TRBD1 (5 bases). In germline, CDR1 is MNHEY, CDR2 SMNVEV (reference sequence). The CDR3 has 15 amino acids. The V and J ends lost 2 bases and 8 bases respectively, with 18 bases between them. The CDR3 sequence: CASSLLAGSSWGYTF. CDR3 coding DNA: TGTGCCAGCAGTTTACTGGCAGGGTCGTCCTGGGGCTACACCTTC.

There are a few counts of this clone. This chain links TRBV6-5 with TRBJ1-2, with D possibly matching TRBD1 (6 bases). V was clipped by 5 bases and J by 4 bases, with 11 bases between them. CDR1 MNHEY and CDR2 SVGAGI come from the germline V gene. CDR3 length equals 13 residues. The CDR3 sequence is CASSLDRFYGYTF. CDR3 in DNA: TGTGCCAGCAGTCTAGACAGGTTCTATGGCTACACCTTC.

The rearrangement uses TRBV4-1 and TRBJ1-5; TRBD1 matches 9 bases. The CDR3 contains 19 residues. Trimming cost V 1 base and J 1 base; bases outside gene matches: 11. Germline V gives CDR1 MGHRA, CDR2 YSYEKL. CDR3 loop: CASSQAPGQGLRSNQPQHF. CDR3 sequence (DNA): TGCGCCAGCAGCCAAGCCCCGGGACAGGGTTTAAGAAGCAATCAGCCCCAGCATTTT.

This rearrangement joins TRBV27 to TRBJ1-4, with 7 bases identical to TRBD1. The CDR3 loop spans 14 amino acids. Germline V CDR1 and CDR2: MNHEY, SMNVEV (reference sequence). After removal of 3 bases from V and 3 bases from J, the junction contained 1 base not matched to a gene. The CDR3 coding sequence is TGTGCCAGCAGTTTCACAGGGGCTAATGAAAAACTGTTTTTT. As protein: CASSFTGANEKLFF.

The chain has TRBV4-1 and TRBJ1-1, with TRBD1 as a possible D gene (6 bases). The ends were cut back, 4 bases at V and 7 bases at J, with 19 bases in the middle. This CDR3 has 15 residues. In germline, CDR1 is MGHRA, CDR2 YSYEKL. CDR3 DNA: TGCGCCAGCAGCCGGGTCGAGGGGGGGGCAGGTGAAGCTTTCTTT. Its protein product is CASSRVEGGAGEAFF.

The J gene is TRBJ2-5, the V gene TRBV5-6, with D perhaps TRBD1 (6 bases). Germline V CDR1 and CDR2: SGHDT, YYEEEE. CDR3 length: 15 amino acids. The V gene lost 1 base and the J gene lost 0 bases, with 10 bases spanning the gap. Written as DNA, the CDR3 is TGTGCCAGCAGCTTGACATACAGGGACCAAGAGACCCAGTACTTC. The encoded protein is CASSLTYRDQETQYF.

This chain joins TRBV19 and TRBJ1-2; D unresolved. Trimming took off 3 bases at V and 0 bases at J, with 5 bases between the two ends. CDR1 is LNHDA, CDR2 SQIVND, per germline (reference sequence). The CDR3 contains 13 residues. CDR3 DNA sequence: TGTGCCAGTAGTATGTTAGCTAACTATGGCTACACCTTC. It encodes CASSMLANYGYTF.

The V and J genes are TRBV7-2 and TRBJ1-4; 7 nucleotides align to TRBD1. The CDR3 loop spans 14 amino acids. In germline, CDR1 is SGHTA, CDR2 FQGNSA. The V and J ends lost 5 bases and 4 bases, in that order; junction bases with no gene match: 4. This chain's CDR3 is CASSLGTDNEKLFF. In DNA, the CDR3 is TGTGCCAGCAGCCTGGGGACAGATAATGAAAAACTGTTTTTT.

The chain is built from TRBV7-3 and TRBJ2-3; 8 positions match TRBD1. The V gene's germline CDR1 is SGHTA and CDR2 FQGTGA. The CDR3 has 16 residues. V trimming: 4 bases; J trimming: 4 bases; junction bases outside the gene matches: 10. CDR3 loop: CASSSRTGLGADTQYF. The DNA of the CDR3 is TGTGCCAGCAGCTCTCGGACAGGGCTTGGGGCAGATACGCAGTATTTT.

The table lists this clone with a count of one. Its ends do not fully match the called genes, so a read error is possible. The chain employs TRBV11-2 and TRBJ2-7; D remains ambiguous. Germline CDR1 reads SGHAT; CDR2 reads FQNNGV. The CDR3 contains 8 residues. In nucleotides, the CDR3 is TGTGCCAGCAGCCCAGAAGATTGG. Residues: CASSPEDW.

This sequence joins TRBV6-5 and TRBJ1-1; 12 nucleotides line up with TRBD1. The germline gives CDR1 MNHEY, CDR2 SVGAGI. The length of the CDR3 is 15 residues. V gave up 5 bases and J gave up 5 bases; unmatched junction bases: 6. This chain's CDR3 is CASSTGQGAGTEAFF. In DNA form, the CDR3 reads TGTGCCAGCAGTACGGGACAGGGGGCCGGTACTGAAGCTTTCTTT.

The chain joins TRBV4-1 to TRBJ1-5, with D possibly matching TRBD1 (5 bases). This CDR3 has 17 amino acids. The V gene lost 4 bases and the J gene lost 5 bases, with 21 bases spanning the gap. Germline V CDR1 and CDR2: MGHRA, YSYEKL. The CDR3 DNA sequence: TGCGCCAGCAGCCCGGAGCTAGCGCGGGGGTATGATCAGCCCCAGCATTTT. Amino acids: CASSPELARGYDQPQHF.

The J gene is TRBJ1-1, the V gene TRBV19, with no clear D. The CDR3 covers 14 residues. From germline, CDR1 is LNHDA and CDR2 SQIVND (reference sequence). The ends were cut back, 6 bases at V and 4 bases at J, with 15 bases in the middle. The CDR3 here is CASSLGESFTEAFF. The DNA of the CDR3 is TGTGCCAGTAGCCTCGGAGAAAGTTTCACTGAAGCTTTCTTT.

This clone was observed a single time. This chain uses TRBV19 with TRBJ2-1; D is uncertain. CDR1 LNHDA and CDR2 SQIVND come from the germline V gene (reference sequence). V was shortened by 3 bases and J by 3 bases, with 6 bases between the two germline ends. The CDR3 is 13 amino acids. The CDR3 loop reads CASSMAVYNEQFF. DNA of the CDR3: TGTGCCAGTAGTATGGCGGTCTACAATGAGCAGTTCTTC.

J is TRBJ2-7 and V is TRBV18; TRBD2 matches at 13 bases. Losses at the gene ends were 6 bases for V and 4 bases for J; bases not matched to a gene: 6. CDR3 length: 15 residues. CDR1 is KGHSH, CDR2 LQKENI, per germline. The DNA for the CDR3 is TGTGCCAGCTCCACCGAGACTAGCGGGGGGTACGAGCAGTACTTC. Residues: CASSTETSGGYEQYF. Together with reference TRBV18 and TRBJ2-7, the CDR3 gives the full variable domain: NAGVMQNPRHLVRRRGQEARLRCSPMKGHSHVYWYRQLPEEGLKFMVYLQKENIIDESGMPKERFSAEFPKEGPSILRIQQVVRGDSAAYFCASSTETSGGYEQYFGPGTRLTVT.

The chain has TRBV28 and TRBJ1-2; D uncertain. The germline CDR1 and CDR2 sequences are MDHEN and SYDVKM. Between the trimmed V and J ends, which lost 6 bases and 5 bases, there was a span of 13 bases. This CDR3 is built from 13 residues. CDR3 amino acids: CASRGVDLYGYTF. The DNA for the CDR3 is TGTGCCAGCAGAGGTGTGGACCTATATGGCTACACCTTC.

The V call is TRBV5-6, the J call TRBJ2-5; D may be TRBD1 (6 bases). Germline CDR1 and CDR2: SGHDT and YYEEEE. The CDR3 is made up of 16 amino acids. Trimming took 1 base from V and 5 from J, leaving 18 bases between them. As DNA, the CDR3 is TGTGCCAGCAGCTTGTTCTGGGACAACCTAAGGGAGACCCAGTACTTC. Its translation: CASSLFWDNLRETQYF.

This clone has just a few counts. This chain links TRBV7-2 with TRBJ2-7; the D gene could be TRBD1 or TRBD2 (6 bases each). The CDR3 runs to 15 residues. Trimming removed 5 bases at V and 4 bases at J, with 18 bases between. Per the germline V gene, CDR1 is SGHTA and CDR2 is FQGNSA. This CDR3 reads CASSGGSGALYEQYF. CDR3 DNA sequence: TGTGCCAGCAGCGGGGGGTCGGGGGCGCTTTACGAGCAGTACTTC.

The V gene is TRBV4-1, the J gene TRBJ1-1; 8 positions agree with TRBD1. This CDR3 spans 12 amino acids. V shed 3 bases, J shed 8 bases, and the junction held 2 bases outside the gene matches. The germline CDR1 and CDR2 sequences are MGHRA and YSYEKL. This CDR3 is CASSHGQGEAFF. CDR3 nucleotide sequence: TGCGCCAGCAGCCACGGACAGGGAGAAGCTTTCTTT.

This rearrangement joins TRBV2 to TRBJ1-1, with D possibly being TRBD1 (6 bases). Germline CDR1 is SNHLY and CDR2 is FYNNEI. The CDR3 is 14 amino acids. Trimming took 8 bases from V and 3 from J, leaving 16 bases between them. The DNA of the CDR3 is TGTGCCAGCGAACAGGGTCCCTTAGACACTGAAGCTTTCTTT. Amino acids: CASEQGPLDTEAFF. Based on the CDR3 plus reference TRBV2 and TRBJ1-1, the full variable domain is EPEVTQTPSHQVTQMGQEVILRCVPISNHLYFYWYRQILGQKVEFLVSFYNNEISEKSEIFDDQFSVERPDGSNFTLKIRSTKLEDSAMYFCASEQGPLDTEAFFGQGTRLTVV.

The V gene is TRBV7-2, the J gene TRBJ2-3, with D unresolved. The CDR3 spans 14 residues. Germline CDR1 and CDR2: SGHTA and FQGNSA. V lost 5 bases and J lost 3, with 12 bases in between. CDR3 residues: CASSRYTRTDTQYF. The CDR3 coding sequence is TGTGCCAGCAGCCGATACACTCGGACAGATACGCAGTATTTT. Based on the CDR3 plus reference TRBV7-2 and TRBJ2-3, the full variable domain is GAGVSQSPSNKVTEKGKDVELRCDPISGHTALYWYRQSLGQGLEFLIYFQGNSAPDKSGLPSDRFSAERTGGSVSTLTIQRTQQEDSAVYLCASSRYTRTDTQYFGPGTRLTVL.

V usage is TRBV2 and J usage is TRBJ1-4, with TRBD1 identical over 7 bases. Trimming took 6 bases from V and 1 from J; bases not matched to a gene: 2. The CDR3 has 14 residues. In germline, CDR1 is SNHLY, CDR2 FYNNEI. CDR3 residues: CASSDRVTNEKLFF. For the CDR3, the DNA is TGTGCCAGCAGCGACAGGGTAACTAATGAAAAACTGTTTTTT. The full variable domain, completed using reference TRBV2 and TRBJ1-4, is EPEVTQTPSHQVTQMGQEVILRCVPISNHLYFYWYRQILGQKVEFLVSFYNNEISEKSEIFDDQFSVERPDGSNFTLKIRSTKLEDSAMYFCASSDRVTNEKLFFGSGTQLSVL.

The rearrangement links TRBV16 to TRBJ2-5; 7 bases are shared with TRBD1. With 2 bases clipped from V and 2 bases from J, the junction kept 5 bases outside the gene matches. Germline V lookup: CDR1 KGHSY, CDR2 FQNENV. CDR3 length equals 15 residues. As DNA, the CDR3 is TGTGCCAGCAGCCAACCAGACAGGGAACAAGAGACCCAGTACTTC. Its protein product is CASSQPDREQETQYF.